These T cell receptor beta chains were read from a single sample in a study of cytotoxic CD8 clonotypes in ibrutinib-treated CLL. Generated by immunoSEQ multiplex PCR, the TCRdb table keeps only in-frame clones and is missing some. Of around 250,000 clones listed, around three quarters are singletons. Source: PBMCs, taken after 24 months of ibrutinib treatment. Every receptor here comes from a human donor with chronic lymphocytic leukemia. Each CDR3 is given with its conserved first and last residue. A D gene is named only where the DNA matches it firmly. Clone size is not always given. Where it is, it says once, few, many or a class for expanded clones.

clone_size j_call d_call cdr3_length v_call cdr3_aa cdr3_nt
NA TRBJ2-3 NA 15 TRBV18 CASSPGQLGTDTQYF TGTGCCAGCTCACCCGGGCAGTTGGGCACAGATACGCAGTATTTT
few TRBJ2-7 TRBD1 14 TRBV2 CASNPGQGSYEQYF TGTGCCAGTAACCCGGGACAGGGGTCCTACGAGCAGTACTTC
NA TRBJ1-1 NA 14 TRBV6-5 CASSYSGTVSEAFF TGTGCCAGCAGTTACTCGGGCACCGTCTCTGAAGCTTTCTTT
once TRBJ2-3 NA 14 TRBV19 CASIPSPGTDTQYF TGTGCCAGTATTCCGTCACCGGGGACAGATACGCAGTATTTT
NA TRBJ2-5 TRBD1 13 TRBV12-5 CASGTGTEETQYF TGTGCTAGTGGTACCGGGACAGAAGAGACCCAGTACTTC
few TRBJ2-1 TRBD1 16 TRBV4-2 CASTSMGQGAHNEQFF TGTGCCAGCACCTCAATGGGACAGGGGGCGCACAATGAGCAGTTCTTC
once TRBJ2-1 TRBD2 16 TRBV14 CASSQVGLAGADEQFF TGTGCCAGCAGCCAAGTCGGACTAGCGGGAGCGGATGAGCAGTTCTTC
NA TRBJ2-7 NA 14 TRBV25-1 CASSAGDPPYEQYF TGTGCCAGCAGTGCGGGAGATCCCCCCTACGAGCAGTACTTC
NA TRBJ2-7 NA 14 TRBV7-6 CASSLAPRTYEQYF TGTGCCAGCAGCTTAGCGCCCCGGACCTACGAGCAGTACTTC
NA TRBJ2-7 NA 12 TRBV11-2 CASSLNRGEQYF TGTGCCAGCAGCTTAAATAGGGGCGAGCAGTACTTC
NA TRBJ2-3 NA 16 TRBV6-5 CASSYSGGVGADTQYF TGTGCCAGCAGTTACTCCGGCGGTGTGGGCGCAGATACGCAGTATTTT
NA TRBJ2-5 TRBD1 15 TRBV7-2 CASSLTGGPGETQYF TGTGCCAGCAGCTTAACAGGGGGCCCCGGAGAGACCCAGTACTTC
few TRBJ2-3 TRBD2 17 TRBV7-9 CASSLGPGLAGGDTQYF TGTGCCAGCAGCTTAGGTCCTGGACTAGCGGGGGGTGATACGCAGTATTTT
NA TRBJ2-1 NA 13 TRBV6-5 CASSSYGHNEQFF TGTGCCAGCAGTTCATACGGCCACAATGAGCAGTTCTTC
NA TRBJ2-1 TRBD2 14 TRBV9 CASGEGSSYNEQFF TGTGCCAGCGGGGAGGGTAGCTCCTACAATGAGCAGTTCTTC
NA TRBJ2-1 TRBD1 19 TRBV23-1 CASSHPPGQGKGWPDEQFF TGCGCCAGCAGTCACCCGCCGGGACAGGGGAAAGGATGGCCCGATGAGCAGTTCTTC
NA TRBJ2-7 NA 13 TRBV29-1 CSVGQKVLSEQYF TGCAGCGTTGGACAGAAAGTCTTGAGCGAGCAGTACTTC
NA TRBJ2-2 TRBD2 15 TRBV28 CASSSREVRTGELFF TGTGCCAGCAGTTCACGGGAGGTTCGCACCGGGGAGCTGTTTTTT
few TRBJ2-1 TRBD2 15 TRBV27 CASSSGTSGLVGQFF TGTGCCAGCAGTTCCGGGACTAGCGGCTTGGTCGGGCAGTTCTTC
NA TRBJ1-1 NA 14 TRBV12-2 CASRLGDRDTEAFF TGTGCAAGTCGCTTGGGGGACAGGGACACTGAAGCTTTCTTT
NA TRBJ2-2 NA 16 TRBV4-2 CASSQDRGTYTGELFF TGTGCCAGCAGCCAAGATCGCGGAACTTACACCGGGGAGCTGTTTTTT
NA TRBJ2-3 TRBD1 13 TRBV7-3 CASSPHQGDTQYF TGTGCCAGCAGCCCCCACCAGGGGGACACGCAGTATTTT
NA TRBJ2-5 NA 15 TRBV6-6 CASRTRFRIGETQYF TGTGCCAGCAGAACAAGGTTCAGGATTGGAGAGACCCAGTACTTC
NA TRBJ1-1 NA 14 TRBV21-1 CASSEARGNTEAFF TGTGCCAGCAGCGAGGCCAGGGGCAACACTGAAGCTTTCTTT
few TRBJ1-1 NA 12 TRBV28 CASSLVRTEAFF TGTGCCAGCAGCCTCGTTAGGACTGAAGCTTTCTTT
NA TRBJ1-1 NA 11 TRBV20-1 CKGGSRTEAFF TGCAAGGGCGGGTCGAGAACTGAAGCTTTCTTT
NA TRBJ2-7 NA 13 TRBV11-2 CASSVGGANEQYF TGTGCCAGCAGCGTGGGGGGGGCGAACGAGCAGTACTTC
NA TRBJ2-7 NA 12 TRBV29-1 CSVESRGYEQYF TGCAGCGTTGAGAGCAGGGGCTACGAGCAGTACTTC
NA TRBJ1-1 NA 13 TRBV7-2 CASSTYDGTEAFF TGTGCCAGCAGCACATACGACGGAACTGAAGCTTTCTTT
few TRBJ2-3 NA 15 TRBV9 CASSVEGVGTDTQYF TGTGCCAGCAGCGTAGAGGGAGTTGGCACAGATACGCAGTATTTT
NA TRBJ2-1 NA 14 TRBV7-7 CASSLALGDNEQFF TGTGCTAGCAGCTTAGCGCTTGGGGACAATGAGCAGTTCTTC
once TRBJ1-2 NA 13 TRBV19 CASARDPNYGYTF TGTGCCAGTGCCAGGGACCCTAACTATGGCTACACCTTC
few TRBJ2-5 TRBD1 14 TRBV4-1 CASSLGQGVETQYF TGCGCCAGCAGCCTGGGACAGGGAGTGGAGACCCAGTACTTC
NA TRBJ2-2 NA 15 TRBV5-1 CASSMGPGDTGELFF TGCGCCAGCAGCATGGGCCCCGGCGACACCGGGGAGCTGTTTTTT
NA TRBJ1-1 NA 12 TRBV6-5 CASSYRTGKAFF TGTGCCAGCAGTTACAGAACCGGGAAAGCTTTCTTT
few TRBJ2-7 NA 12 TRBV7-9 CASSYASYEQYF TGTGCCAGCAGCTACGCCTCCTACGAGCAGTACTTC
NA TRBJ1-5 NA 13 TRBV7-3 CASSFQQNQPQHF TGTGCCAGCAGTTTTCAACAGAATCAGCCCCAGCATTTT
NA TRBJ2-7 TRBD1 17 TRBV18 CASSPPGPWGQREEQYF TGTGCCAGCTCACCACCAGGGCCCTGGGGACAGAGGGAAGAGCAGTACTTC
NA TRBJ2-7 TRBD1 14 TRBV7-2 CASSLAGTGDEQYF TGTGCCAGCAGCTTAGCCGGGACAGGGGACGAGCAGTACTTC
NA TRBJ2-1 TRBD2 13 TRBV5-1 CASGGEGYNEQFF TGCGCCAGCGGAGGGGAGGGTTACAATGAGCAGTTCTTC
NA TRBJ2-3 NA 17 TRBV5-1 CASSLTPGWRNTDTQYF TGCGCCAGCAGCTTAACGCCAGGGTGGAGGAATACAGATACGCAGTATTTT
NA TRBJ1-5 TRBD1 14 TRBV6-5 CASTSGTGNQPQHF TGTGCCAGCACCTCGGGGACAGGCAATCAGCCCCAGCATTTT
NA TRBJ1-4 NA 14 TRBV7-3 CASSSPFLNEKLFF TGTGCCAGCAGCTCTCCCTTCCTTAATGAAAAACTGTTTTTT
few TRBJ1-2 NA 13 TRBV4-1 CASSQEGDYGYTF TGCGCCAGCAGCCAAGAAGGGGACTATGGCTACACCTTC
NA TRBJ2-7 NA 12 TRBV7-9 CASSLLGGEQYF TGTGCCAGCAGCCTCCTCGGGGGAGAGCAGTACTTC
NA TRBJ2-1 NA 14 TRBV6-1 CASSTSHRANEQFF TGTGCCAGCTCAACCTCGCATCGCGCGAATGAGCAGTTCTTC
NA TRBJ2-2 NA 19 TRBV9 CASSGWSGHLEVFTGELFF TGTGCCAGCAGCGGGTGGTCGGGCCACCTCGAGGTATTCACCGGGGAGCTGTTTTTT
NA TRBJ2-7 TRBD1 15 TRBV4-3 CASSQQDRGSYEQYF TGCGCCAGCAGCCAACAAGACAGGGGGTCCTACGAGCAGTACTTC
NA TRBJ1-4 NA 16 TRBV30 CAWSVPVGSRNEKLFF TGTGCCTGGAGTGTACCGGTGGGCAGTCGTAATGAAAAACTGTTTTTT
few TRBJ2-3 NA 15 TRBV6-5 CASSYGTLGGDTQYF TGTGCCAGCAGTTACGGGACCCTGGGGGGTGATACGCAGTATTTT
NA TRBJ1-3 NA 16 TRBV11-2 CASSPAPRGTGNTIYF TGTGCCAGCAGCCCCGCCCCCAGGGGCACTGGAAACACCATATATTTT
NA TRBJ2-3 NA 12 TRBV7-2 CASSYSTDTQYF TGTGCCAGCAGCTATAGCACAGATACGCAGTATTTT
NA TRBJ2-7 NA 13 TRBV6-5 CASTLREGYEQYF TGTGCCAGCACGCTTAGAGAGGGCTACGAGCAGTACTTC
few TRBJ2-1 TRBD2 15 TRBV11-2 CASSPISGKDNEQFF TGTGCCAGCAGCCCAATTAGCGGGAAGGACAATGAGCAGTTCTTC
few TRBJ2-7 TRBD1 12 TRBV6-5 CASRGQFYEQYF TGTGCCAGCAGGGGACAGTTCTACGAGCAGTACTTC
NA TRBJ2-2 NA 13 TRBV5-1 CASSVGFTGELFF TGCGCCAGCAGCGTGGGGTTCACCGGGGAGCTGTTTTTT
NA TRBJ2-7 NA 14 TRBV27 CASSLSPDSYEQYF TGTGCCAGCAGTTTATCGCCAGATTCCTACGAGCAGTACTTC
NA TRBJ2-3 NA 12 TRBV29-1 CSVERSTDTQYF TGCAGCGTTGAAAGGAGCACAGATACGCAGTATTTT
NA TRBJ2-2 NA 17 TRBV5-1 CASSPSDQGPYPGELFF TGCGCCAGCAGCCCCTCTGATCAGGGACCCTACCCCGGGGAGCTGTTTTTT